Presented here are 3 T cell receptor beta chains from one specimen sequenced in a study of cytomegalovirus exposure and HLA in healthy donors. The PCR employed 60 Vbeta primers together with 13 Jbeta primers. Repertoires were generated with immunoSEQ multiplex PCR, while TCRdb's copy carries only in-frame clones and drops some. The sample has 100,000 to 150,000 clones; just under 75% are singletons. Sequencing input: PBMCs. The receptors derive from a man in his 60s in good health and CMV-seropositive.

The table lists this clone with a few counts. This sequence joins TRBV12-5 and TRBJ2-5; maybe TRBD2 (7 bases). The CDR3 runs 16 residues. V gave up 1 base and J gave up 3 bases, with 15 bases separating them. Germline-derived CDR1 and CDR2 are LGHNT and FRNRAP. This chain's CDR3 is CASGLGRGAPEETQYF. The CDR3 DNA sequence: TGTGCTAGTGGTTTGGGCCGGGGGGCGCCCGAAGAGACCCAGTACTTC.

CDR3 residues: CAISESRADQPQHF. The CDR3, as DNA: TGTGCCATCAGTGAGTCGCGAGCGGATCAGCCCCAGCATTTT. The chain has TRBV10-3 and TRBJ1-5, with D unresolved. The CDR3 length is 14 residues. With 0 bases removed from V and 5 bases from J, the gap between germline ends came to 8 bases. Germline CDR1 ENHRY, CDR2 SYGVKD.

This clone was found once. J is TRBJ1-4 and V is TRBV6-1, with D perhaps matching TRBD1 (6 bases). Germline loops: CDR1 MNHNS, CDR2 SASEGT. The ends were cut back, 10 bases at V and 8 bases at J, with 17 bases in the middle. This CDR3 spans 13 amino acids. The CDR3 reads CATRQVAKEKLFF. In DNA form, the CDR3 reads TGTGCCACCCGACAGGTAGCAAAAGAAAAACTGTTTTTT.